This TCR beta chain is drawn from a study of CD8+CD57+ T cells in acquired aplastic anemia. Overall study context: Across the sorted CD4+ and CD8+ cells, DNA amounts averaged around 3.2 ug.

The authors sequenced patients whose flow cytometry had shown CD8+CD57+ cell expansion. Receipt of therapy had not occurred in any patient by the time of blood sampling. This clonotype has a count of ten or more. Its antigen is not known. The germline V gene encodes CDR1 LGHDT and CDR2 YNNKEL (reference sequence). V shed 3 bases and J shed 5 bases, with 11 bases lying between them. The CDR3 consists of 13 residues. Genomic DNA was employed as the template in profiling TCR beta VDJ and CDR3. TCRdb passed the reads through MiXCR, listing each CDR3 protein once. The table shows 150,000 to 200,000 distinct CDR3 sequences, with around 48% occurring only once. Notes on the study in general: Roughly 29 was the count of CD8+ CDR3 sequences that patients shared with controls. No significant difference in CD8+ Simpson's diversity was found between patients and controls.

The gene calls are TRBV3-1 and TRBJ2-7; a weak D match, TRBD1 (5 bases). This receptor was obtained from a human donor with aplastic anemia. Material: sorted CD4+, CD8+, or CD8+CD57+ T cells (not recorded which) from PBMCs. CDR3 amino acids: CASSQLAGNEQYF. The CDR3 coding sequence is TGTGCCAGCAGCCAGCTGGCAGGGAACGAGCAGTACTTC.